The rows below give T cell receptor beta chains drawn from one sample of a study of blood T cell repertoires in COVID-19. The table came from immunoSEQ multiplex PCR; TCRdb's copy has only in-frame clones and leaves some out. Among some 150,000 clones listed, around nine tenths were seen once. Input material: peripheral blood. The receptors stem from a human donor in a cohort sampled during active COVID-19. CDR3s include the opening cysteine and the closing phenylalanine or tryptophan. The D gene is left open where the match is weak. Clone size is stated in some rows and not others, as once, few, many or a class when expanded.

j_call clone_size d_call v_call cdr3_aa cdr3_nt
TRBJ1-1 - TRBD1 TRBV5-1 CASTRTGRNTEAFF TGCGCCAGCACCAGGACAGGGAGGAACACTGAAGCTTTCTTT
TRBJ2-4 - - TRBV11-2 CASSLRGSGTKNIQYF TGTGCCAGCAGCTTAAGGGGGTCGGGGACCAAAAACATTCAGTACTTC
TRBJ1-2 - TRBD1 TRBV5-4 CASSLDRGFYGYTF TGTGCCAGCAGCTTGGACAGGGGGTTCTATGGCTACACCTTC
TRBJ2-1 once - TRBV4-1 CASSQAGRKNNEQFF TGCGCCAGCAGCCAAGCTGGGAGGAAGAACAATGAGCAGTTCTTC
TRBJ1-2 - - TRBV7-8 CASSPRGLDGQGTYTF TGTGCCAGCAGCCCTAGGGGTCTGGACGGGCAGGGGACCTACACCTTC
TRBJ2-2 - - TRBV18 CASSLGLLNTGELFF TGTGCCAGCTCCCTCGGACTACTAAACACCGGGGAGCTGTTTTTT
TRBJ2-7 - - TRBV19 CASSPEGWYEQYF TGTGCCAGTAGCCCGGAGGGGTGGTACGAGCAGTACTTC
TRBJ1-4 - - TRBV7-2 CASSSNRRLGEKLFF TGTGCCAGCAGCTCGAACAGGCGGCTCGGTGAAAAACTGTTTTTT
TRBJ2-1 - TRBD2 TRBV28 CASSGTGLAGNEQFF TGTGCCAGCAGTGGAACGGGACTAGCGGGCAATGAGCAGTTCTTC
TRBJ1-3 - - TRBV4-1 CASSPRTADSGNTIYF TGCGCCAGCAGCCCTCGGACAGCCGACTCTGGAAACACCATATATTTT
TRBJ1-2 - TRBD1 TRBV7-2 CASSQPPTGSYGYTF TGTGCCAGCAGCCAACCACCGACAGGGTCCTATGGCTACACCTTC
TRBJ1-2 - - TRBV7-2 CASSSAQGLEGYTF TGTGCCAGCAGCTCCGCCCAGGGGTTGGAGGGCTACACCTTC
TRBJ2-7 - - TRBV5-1 CASSLAGVGPTEQYF TGCGCCAGCAGCTTGGCAGGGGTGGGCCCTACCGAGCAGTACTTC
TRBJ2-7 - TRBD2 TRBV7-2 CASSFPTSGTYEQYF TGTGCCAGCAGCTTTCCGACTAGCGGGACCTACGAGCAGTACTTC
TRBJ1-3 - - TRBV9 CASSATMGYSGNTIYF TGTGCCAGCAGCGCGACCATGGGCTACTCTGGAAACACCATATATTTT
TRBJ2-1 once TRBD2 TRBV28 CASSPRVLASSYNEQFF TGTGCCAGCAGTCCCAGGGTACTAGCGAGCTCCTACAATGAGCAGTTCTTC
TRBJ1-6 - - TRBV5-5 CASSRGGESSPLHF TGTGCCAGCAGCAGGGGGGGGGAATCTTCACCCCTCCACTTT
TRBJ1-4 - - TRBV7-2 CASSPQAREFEKLFF TGTGCCAGCAGCCCCCAGGCCAGGGAATTTGAAAAACTGTTTTTT
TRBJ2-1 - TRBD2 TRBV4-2 CASSRGTSGESSYNEQFF TGTGCCAGCAGCCGGGGGACTAGCGGGGAAAGCTCCTACAATGAGCAGTTCTTC
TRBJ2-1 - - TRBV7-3 CASSHPGDNEQFF TGTGCCAGCAGCCATCCGGGGGACAATGAGCAGTTCTTC
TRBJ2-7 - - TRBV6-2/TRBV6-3 CASSYSRGPYEQYF TGTGCCAGCAGTTACTCTCGCGGGCCCTACGAGCAGTACTTC
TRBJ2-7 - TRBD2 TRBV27 CASSLLAGAGEQYF TGTGCCAGCAGTCTCCTAGCGGGAGCAGGAGAGCAGTACTTC
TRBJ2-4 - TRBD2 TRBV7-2 CASSQGGLALDLAKNIQYF TGTGCCAGCAGCCAAGGAGGACTAGCTCTCGACCTAGCCAAAAACATTCAGTACTTC
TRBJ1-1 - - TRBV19 CASSPKTGRGNTEAFF TGTGCCAGTAGTCCGAAAACGGGCAGGGGGAACACTGAAGCTTTCTTT
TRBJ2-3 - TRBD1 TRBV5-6 CASSAGTGEADTQYF TGTGCCAGCAGCGCCGGGACAGGGGAGGCAGATACGCAGTATTTT
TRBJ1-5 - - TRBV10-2 CASSEFRASNQPQHF TGCGCCAGCAGTGAGTTCAGGGCGAGCAATCAGCCCCAGCATTTT